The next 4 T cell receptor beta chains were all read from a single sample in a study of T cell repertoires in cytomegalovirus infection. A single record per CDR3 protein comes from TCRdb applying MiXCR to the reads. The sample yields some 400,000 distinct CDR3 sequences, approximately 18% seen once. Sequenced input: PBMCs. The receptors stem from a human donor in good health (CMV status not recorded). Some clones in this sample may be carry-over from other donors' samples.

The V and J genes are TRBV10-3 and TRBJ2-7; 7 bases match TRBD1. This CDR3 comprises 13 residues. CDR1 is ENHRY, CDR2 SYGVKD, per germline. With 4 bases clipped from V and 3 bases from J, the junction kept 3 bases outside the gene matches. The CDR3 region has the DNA TGTGCCATCAGTGTAGACAGGGACTACGAGCAGTACTTC. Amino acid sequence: CAISVDRDYEQYF.

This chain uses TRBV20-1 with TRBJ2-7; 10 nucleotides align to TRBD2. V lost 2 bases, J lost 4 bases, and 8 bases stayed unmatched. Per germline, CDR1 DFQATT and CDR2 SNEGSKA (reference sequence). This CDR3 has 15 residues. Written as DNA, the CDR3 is TGCAGTGCTAGACCACTACTAGCGGGACGGTACGAGCAGTACTTC. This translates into CSARPLLAGRYEQYF.

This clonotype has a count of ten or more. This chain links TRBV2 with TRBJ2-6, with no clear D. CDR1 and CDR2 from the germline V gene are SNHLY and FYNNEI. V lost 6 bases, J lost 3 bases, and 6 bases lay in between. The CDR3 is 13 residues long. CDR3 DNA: TGTGCCAGCAGGGGCCTTGGGGCCAACGTCCTGACTTTC. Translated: CASRGLGANVLTF.

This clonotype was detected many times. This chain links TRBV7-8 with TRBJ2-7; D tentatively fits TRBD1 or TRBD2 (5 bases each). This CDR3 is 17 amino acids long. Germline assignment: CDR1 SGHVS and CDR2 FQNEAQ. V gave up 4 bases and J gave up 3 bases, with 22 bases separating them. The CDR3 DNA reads TGTGCCAGCAGCTCCCCCCTGAGGGAAGGGGCCATCTACGAGCAGTACTTC. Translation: CASSSPLREGAIYEQYF.